The 31 T cell receptor beta chains below come from one sample, sequenced in a study of breast tumors, draining lymph nodes, adjacent tissues. Axillary draining lymph nodes of breast cancer patients supplied the node samples. TCRdb used MiXCR to reprocess the multiplex PCR reads, holding one entry per CDR3 protein. The sample yields some 120,000 distinct CDR3 sequences, 21% seen once. The sequenced sample consisted of axillary lymph node tissue. Every receptor here comes from a female donor with breast cancer. Some clones in this sample may be carry-over from other donors' samples.

Many counts were recorded for this clonotype. The chain joins TRBV6-6 to TRBJ2-7; a weak D match, TRBD1 (6 bases). The germline V gene has CDR1 MNHNY and CDR2 SVGAGI (reference sequence). Trimming took 5 bases from V and 2 from J, leaving 7 bases between them. This CDR3 region has 12 residues. The CDR3 sequence: CASSRTAYEQYF. CDR3 in DNA: TGTGCCAGCAGTCGGACAGCCTACGAGCAGTACTTC.

This clonotype was counted many times. Compared with germline, one end of the junction differs, possibly owing to a read error. This chain joins TRBV10-3 and TRBJ1-2, with D tentatively TRBD1 (5 bases). Germline loops: CDR1 ENHRY, CDR2 SYGVKD. The length of the CDR3 is 13 residues. The CDR3 sequence is CAISESPVRTPYF. CDR3 nucleotide sequence: TGTGCCATCAGTGAGTCCCCTGTGCGGACACCTTACTTC.

This clonotype has ten or more counts. This sequence joins TRBV10-3 and TRBJ1-6; TRBD1 is a possible D gene (5 bases). In germline, CDR1 is ENHRY, CDR2 SYGVKD. V was cut by 3 bases and J by 7 bases, with 13 bases left in between. This CDR3 region has 15 residues. The CDR3 here is CAISDPRGQNSPLHF. In DNA, the CDR3 is TGTGCCATCAGTGACCCCCGGGGCCAAAATTCACCCCTCCACTTT.

Concerning this clonotype itself: This may come from a read error, since a much larger clone is one base off. The chain is built from TRBV20-1 and TRBJ2-3, with 10 bases identical to TRBD2. The CDR3 loop spans 13 amino acids. Germline CDR1 and CDR2: DFQATT and SNEGSKA (reference sequence). CDR3 coding DNA: TGCAGAGCTAGCGGGGGAAACACAGATACGCAGTATTTT. Amino acids: CRASGGNTDTQYF.

The chain employs TRBV2 and TRBJ2-4; D may be TRBD1 (6 bases). V shed 5 bases and J shed 1 base, with 15 bases lying between them. The germline gives CDR1 SNHLY, CDR2 FYNNEI. There are 16 residues in the CDR3. The CDR3 coding sequence is TGTGCCAGCAGTCACACAGGGTCAGGGGCCAAAAACATTCAGTACTTC. Protein sequence: CASSHTGSGAKNIQYF.

This clonotype was seen at least ten times. The gene calls are TRBV19 and TRBJ1-3, with 9 bases lining up with TRBD1. This CDR3 contains 16 residues. The V and J ends lost 1 base and 4 bases, in that order; junction bases with no gene match: 5. CDR1 is LNHDA and CDR2 is SQIVND in the germline V gene (reference sequence). Here the CDR3 reads CASSIAGTGPGNTIYF. The CDR3 nucleotides read TGTGCCAGTAGTATAGCCGGGACAGGGCCCGGAAACACCATATATTTT.

This clonotype came up a few times. The chain links TRBV28 to TRBJ2-1, with D possibly being TRBD2 (6 bases). Per the germline V gene, CDR1 is MDHEN and CDR2 is SYDVKM. V was trimmed by 5 bases and J by 7 bases, leaving 12 bases between them. The CDR3 sequence is 13 residues long. In DNA form, the CDR3 reads TGTGCCAGCAGTGCAGGAGGGCCGAATGAGCAGTTCTTC. This sequence encodes CASSAGGPNEQFF.

Concerning this clonotype itself: This could be a read error, since a much larger clone is one nucleotide away. This rearrangement joins TRBV11-3 to TRBJ2-1, with D tentatively TRBD1 or TRBD2 (5 bases each). The CDR3 totals 16 residues. Trimming cost V 3 bases and J 6 bases, with 18 bases left between them. The germline V gene has CDR1 SGHNT and CDR2 YENEEA. The CDR3 sequence is CASSFWVGTTPNEQFF. Here the CDR3 DNA reads TGTGCCAGCAGCTTTTGGGTCGGGACCACCCCCAATGAGCAGTTCTTC.

V is TRBV27 and J is TRBJ2-5, with D hard to call. This CDR3 region has 15 residues. Germline lookup yields CDR1 MNHEY and CDR2 SMNVEV (reference sequence). Trimming stripped 2 bases from V and 2 bases from J, with 12 bases between. CDR3 sequence: CASSLSIRRQETQYF. The CDR3 nucleotides read TGTGCCAGCAGTTTAAGTATACGGCGGCAAGAGACCCAGTACTTC.

A word on this clonotype: This clone may be a read error of a much larger clone one base away. The chain carries TRBV15 and TRBJ1-5; 9 bases are a match to TRBD1. CDR3 size: 14 residues. Germline assignment: CDR1 LNHNV and CDR2 YYDKDF (reference sequence). J lost 9 bases, V lost 2 bases, and 5 bases had no gene match. This chain's CDR3 is CATSRWDRDRPQHF. In nucleotides, the CDR3 is TGTGCCACCAGCAGATGGGACAGGGATCGGCCCCAGCATTTT.

This clonotype was counted at least ten times. The genes are TRBV12-3 or TRBV12-4 and TRBJ1-2; D gene ambiguous. There are 13 residues in the CDR3. V was clipped by 2 bases and J by 2 bases, with 6 bases between them. The CDR3, as DNA: TGTGCCAGCAGTTTAACAGAAAACTATGGCTACACCTTC. Translating gives CASSLTENYGYTF.

In this sample, this clonotype turned up many times. The chain is built from TRBV7-2 and TRBJ2-7; D ambiguous. In germline, CDR1 is SGHTA, CDR2 FQGNSA. The CDR3 is 14 residues long. V dropped 1 base and J dropped 0 bases, with 7 bases sitting between them. CDR3 loop: CASSLGIRSYEQYF. CDR3 bases: TGTGCCAGCAGCTTAGGAATACGCTCCTACGAGCAGTACTTC.

In this sample, this clonotype turned up many times. This chain uses TRBV7-8 with TRBJ1-4; the D is unclear. This CDR3 contains 12 residues. V lost 5 bases and J 10 bases, leaving 11 bases between the germline ends. Per germline, CDR1 SGHVS and CDR2 FQNEAQ. This CDR3 is CASSHPDGKLFF. CDR3 bases: TGTGCCAGCAGCCACCCGGATGGAAAACTGTTTTTT.

Note on this clonotype: A much larger clone lies one base from this, so it may be a read error. The chain links TRBV18 to TRBJ2-5; tentatively, D is TRBD1 or TRBD2 (5 bases each). The CDR3 extends over 15 amino acids. Trimming stripped 4 bases from V and 2 bases from J, with 14 bases between. Germline V gene sequence: CDR1 KGHSH, CDR2 LQKENI. The CDR3: CASSLPGTRQETQYF. CDR3 nucleotide sequence: TGTGCCAGCTCACTACCGGGGACGCGACAAGAGACCCAGTACTTC.

This clonotype has a count of ten or more. V and J are TRBV27 and TRBJ2-7; D possibly corresponds to TRBD1 (6 bases). Germline V gene sequence: CDR1 MNHEY, CDR2 SMNVEV (reference sequence). The CDR3 totals 13 residues. V lost 6 bases, J lost 3 bases, and 12 bases lay in between. Here the CDR3 reads CASSYGQYYEQYF. CDR3 nucleotide sequence: TGTGCCAGCAGCTACGGACAGTACTACGAGCAGTACTTC.

In this sample, this clonotype turned up many times. The CDR3 DNA follows: TGTGCCAGCAGTTTAGTGGCCCTTAGGGGCAATCAGCCCCAGCATTTT. Its protein is CASSLVALRGNQPQHF. This chain links TRBV12-3 or TRBV12-4 with TRBJ1-5; D remains unclear. V lost 1 base to trimming and J lost 2 bases, with 12 bases between them. There are 16 residues in the CDR3.

Ten or more counts support this clonotype. This chain uses TRBV29-1 with TRBJ2-5, with unresolved D. From germline, CDR1 is SQVTM and CDR2 ANQGSEA. The CDR3 runs 13 residues. Trimming stripped 0 bases from V and 5 bases from J, with 10 bases between. The CDR3 DNA sequence: TGCAGCGTTGAAGAGGTGGCGCGGGAGACCCAGTACTTC. Its translation: CSVEEVARETQYF.

This clonotype occurred many times. V gene TRBV5-4 combines with J gene TRBJ2-7; 13 bases align to TRBD2. This CDR3 contains 15 residues. CDR1 is SGHNT and CDR2 is YYREEE in the germline V gene (reference sequence). V lost 5 bases and J lost 5; bases outside the gene matches: 7. Here the CDR3 DNA reads TGTGCCAGCAGTTCCGGGACTAGCGGGATTCACGAGCAGTACTTC. Amino acids: CASSSGTSGIHEQYF.

The J gene is TRBJ1-3, the V gene TRBV3-1; TRBD1 might be the D (6 bases). Germline V gene sequence: CDR1 LGHDT, CDR2 YNNKEL (reference sequence). V lost 1 base and J lost 5, with 24 bases in between. The CDR3 is made up of 19 amino acids. The CDR3 loop reads CASSQGGTNYRYSRNTIYF. CDR3 nucleotide sequence: TGTGCCAGCAGCCAAGGGGGGACAAACTATCGCTATTCCAGAAACACCATATATTTT.

Ten or more counts support this clonotype. V and J are TRBV12-3 or TRBV12-4 and TRBJ2-2; TRBD1 might be the D (6 bases). Between the trimmed V and J ends, which lost 6 bases and 3 bases, there was a span of 11 bases. The CDR3 sequence is 14 residues long. This CDR3 reads CASSPGHYTGELFF. CDR3 bases: TGTGCCAGCAGCCCGGGACATTACACCGGGGAGCTGTTTTTT.

Regarding this clonotype: A read error may be the cause here, since a much bigger clone is one base away. The V and J genes are TRBV6-5 and TRBJ2-1, with D maybe TRBD1 (6 bases). The V gene's germline CDR1 is MNHEY and CDR2 SVGAGI. Trimming shortened V by 6 bases and J by 2 bases, and 14 bases separated the two germline ends. The CDR3 runs to 15 residues. For the CDR3, the DNA is TGTGCCAGCAGATCCCAGACAGGCCCCTACAATGAGCAGTTCTTC. Translating it yields CASRSQTGPYNEQFF.

This clonotype has a count of ten or more. V usage is TRBV5-1 and J usage is TRBJ2-7; D is tentatively TRBD1 or TRBD2 (6 bases each). Germline V gene data show CDR1 as SGHRS and CDR2 as YFSETQ. V was shortened by 1 base and J by 2 bases, with 10 bases between the two germline ends. This CDR3 spans 14 amino acids. CDR3 protein: CASSLTGAPYEQYF. The CDR3 nucleotides read TGCGCCAGCAGCTTGACGGGGGCTCCCTACGAGCAGTACTTC.

A remark on this clonotype: A single base separates this from a much larger clone, so it may be a read error. CDR3 DNA sequence: TGCAGCGCTTCCCCTGGAAACACCATATATTTT. This encodes CSASPGNTIYF. The chain combines TRBV29-1 with TRBJ1-3; D gene unclear. V lost 7 bases to trimming and J lost 2 bases, with 6 bases between them. CDR3 length: 11 amino acids. Germline V CDR1 and CDR2: SQVTM, ANQGSEA.

This clonotype showed up many times. This sequence joins TRBV6-5 and TRBJ1-6, with TRBD1 matching over 7 bases. V lost 4 bases and J lost 7; bases outside the gene matches: 4. The CDR3 sequence is 14 residues long. CDR1 and CDR2 from the germline V gene are MNHEY and SVGAGI. CDR3 amino acids: CASSWDRANSPLHF. CDR3 nucleotides: TGTGCCAGCAGTTGGGACAGAGCCAATTCACCCCTCCACTTT.

This clonotype was seen a few times. The chain carries TRBV16 and TRBJ1-6; weak D call: TRBD1 (6 bases). Trimming pared 0 bases from V and 10 bases from J, leaving 16 bases between. CDR1 and CDR2 from the germline V gene are KGHSY and FQNENV. The CDR3 is 16 amino acids. CDR3 coding DNA: TGTGCCAGCAGCCAATCCGGGACATCGAGGGGGTCACCCCTCCACTTT. This gives the protein CASSQSGTSRGSPLHF.

This clonotype was counted only a few times. The chain couples TRBV19 to TRBJ1-5; 7 nucleotides match TRBD1. Germline values: CDR1 LNHDA, CDR2 SQIVND (reference sequence). This CDR3 is 14 amino acids long. Trimming took 8 bases from V and 4 from J; bases not matched to a gene: 8. The CDR3 region has the DNA TGTGCCAGTTCAGGGGGACCGGATAATCAGCCCCAGCATTTT. This sequence encodes CASSGGPDNQPQHF.

This clonotype was detected only a few times. V and J are TRBV27 and TRBJ1-5, with TRBD1 matching 9 bases. V gave up 8 bases and J gave up 6 bases; unmatched junction bases: 11. The CDR3 sequence is 15 residues long. Germline CDR1 and CDR2: MNHEY and SMNVEV (reference sequence). In DNA form, the CDR3 reads TGTGCCAGCGGATACGGACAGGGGTTCGTTCAGCCCCAGCATTTT. Encoded protein: CASGYGQGFVQPQHF.

There are many counts of this clonotype. The chain combines TRBV9 with TRBJ2-5; 9 bases agree with TRBD2. J was trimmed by 2 bases and V by 4 bases; bases with no gene match: 9. Germline CDR1 reads SGDLS; CDR2 reads YYNGEE. The CDR3 length is 16 residues. CDR3 amino acids: CASSPQGLAVQETQYF. CDR3 nucleotides: TGTGCCAGCAGCCCCCAGGGACTAGCCGTGCAAGAGACCCAGTACTTC.

This clonotype was seen many times. This chain joins TRBV20-1 and TRBJ2-5; D is unclear. V gave up 6 bases and J gave up 6 bases, with 14 bases separating them. The germline CDR1 and CDR2 sequences are DFQATT and SNEGSKA (reference sequence). The CDR3 is made up of 12 amino acids. CDR3 sequence reads: CSARALDKTQYF. The CDR3 bases are TGCAGTGCACGGGCTCTCGATAAGACCCAGTACTTC.

This clonotype was observed a few times. This chain uses TRBV5-6 with TRBJ1-5, with TRBD1 matching 8 bases. This CDR3 has 17 amino acids. Germline CDR1 is SGHDT and CDR2 is YYEEEE. The ends lost 2 bases at V and 5 bases at J; junction bases unmatched: 12. DNA for the CDR3: TGTGCCAGCAGCTTCCCTAAACCCGGGACAGGCCATCAGCCCCAGCATTTT. Encoded protein: CASSFPKPGTGHQPQHF.

The rearrangement joins TRBV28 to TRBJ2-1; no definite D call. The V end was cut by 2 bases, the J end by 6 bases, with 8 bases between. Germline CDR1 and CDR2: MDHEN and SYDVKM. This CDR3 is 13 amino acids long. CDR3 coding DNA: TGTGCCAGCAGTTTAGGTGCACGCAATGAGCAGTTCTTC. Amino acid sequence: CASSLGARNEQFF.